Following are 31 T cell receptor beta chains from one sample sequenced in a study of shared clonotypes between healthy human individuals. The repertoire was sequenced with immunoSEQ multiplex PCR; TCRdb's copy has only in-frame clones and lacks some. The sample carries about 1 million clones, 65% to 75% recorded once. The specimen was memory CD4+ T cells sorted from blood. Specified subset: CD45RA-negative fraction. These receptors all stem from a young man in good health.

The table lists this clone with a few counts. The chain uses TRBV18 and TRBJ2-4; either TRBD1 or TRBD2 may fit D (5 bases each). The CDR3 is 16 residues long. The germline V and J ends were trimmed by 0 bases and 0 bases, with 9 bases remaining between them. Germline-derived CDR1 and CDR2 are KGHSH and LQKENI. In DNA form, the CDR3 reads TGTGCCAGCTCACCACCGGGGACCGTAGCCAAAAACATTCAGTACTTC. Protein: CASSPPGTVAKNIQYF.

The chain uses TRBV2 and TRBJ2-7, with 9 positions matching TRBD1. Germline V gives CDR1 SNHLY, CDR2 FYNNEI. The V and J ends lost 7 bases and 7 bases, in that order; junction bases with no gene match: 14. CDR3 length: 15 amino acids. The CDR3 reads CASTSGQGQVREQYF. The DNA of the CDR3 is TGTGCCAGCACCTCCGGACAGGGGCAGGTGAGGGAGCAGTACTTC. The entire variable domain, with the rest obtained from reference TRBV2 and TRBJ2-7, is as follows: EPEVTQTPSHQVTQMGQEVILRCVPISNHLYFYWYRQILGQKVEFLVSFYNNEISEKSEIFDDQFSVERPDGSNFTLKIRSTKLEDSAMYFCASTSGQGQVREQYFGPGTRLTVT.

The chain carries TRBV7-2 and TRBJ1-1; 8 bases are shared with TRBD1. CDR1 and CDR2 from the germline V gene are SGHTA and FQGNSA. The CDR3 has 14 residues. The trim removed 6 bases at V and 4 bases at J, leaving 7 bases unmatched. CDR3 protein: CASSQDRAVTEAFF. CDR3 nucleotides: TGTGCCAGCAGTCAGGACAGGGCTGTCACTGAAGCTTTCTTT. The full variable domain, rest sourced from reference TRBV7-2 and TRBJ1-1, is GAGVSQSPSNKVTEKGKDVELRCDPISGHTALYWYRQSLGQGLEFLIYFQGNSAPDKSGLPSDRFSAERTGGSVSTLTIQRTQQEDSAVYLCASSQDRAVTEAFFGQGTRLTVV.

This clone was counted a few times. This chain connects TRBV28 to TRBJ1-5; 8 nucleotides align to TRBD1. The CDR3 contains 13 residues. V was pared by 6 bases and J by 4 bases, with 2 bases of the junction left unmatched. CDR1 and CDR2 from the germline V gene are MDHEN and SYDVKM. The DNA of the CDR3 is TGTGCCAGCAGGAGGACAGGGAATCAGCCCCAGCATTTT. It yields the protein CASRRTGNQPQHF.

This clone was observed once. V usage is TRBV10-1 and J usage is TRBJ2-3; D is possibly TRBD2 (6 bases). In germline, CDR1 is WNHNN, CDR2 SYGVQD (reference sequence). CDR3 length: 15 amino acids. V lost 3 bases, J lost 6 bases, and 16 bases lay in between. CDR3 residues: CASSDQLGGRDTQYF. The DNA for the CDR3 is TGCGCCAGCAGTGATCAGCTGGGAGGCCGGGATACGCAGTATTTT.

The chain's CDR3 is CASSEQETQYF. The CDR3 DNA follows: TGTGCCAGCAGCGAACAAGAGACCCAGTACTTC. The rearrangement uses TRBV7-9 and TRBJ2-5; D not resolved. The CDR3 extends over 11 amino acids. The ends were cut back, 5 bases at V and 2 bases at J, with 3 bases in the middle. CDR1 and CDR2 (germline): SEHNR, FQNEAQ (reference sequence). Together with reference TRBV7-9 and TRBJ2-5, the CDR3 gives the full variable domain: DTGVSQNPRHKITKRGQNVTFRCDPISEHNRLYWYRQTLGQGPEFLTYFQNEAQLEKSRLLSDRFSAERPKGSFSTLEIQRTEQGDSAMYLCASSEQETQYFGPGTRLLVL.

The chain employs TRBV29-1 and TRBJ1-1; D not resolved. Trimming took off 4 bases at V and 5 bases at J, with 14 bases between the two ends. The CDR3 is 13 residues long. Per the germline V gene, CDR1 is SQVTM and CDR2 is ANQGSEA. The CDR3 bases are TGCAGCGTTGGTACAGTGGCGGGAACTGAAGCTTTCTTT. Its translation is CSVGTVAGTEAFF. Complete variable domain (other parts from reference TRBV29-1 and TRBJ1-1): SAVISQKPSRDICQRGTSLTIQCQVDSQVTMMFWYRQQPGQSLTLIATANQGSEATYESGFVIDKFPISRPNLTFSTLTVSNMSPEDSSIYLCSVGTVAGTEAFFGQGTRLTVV.

V and J are TRBV11-2 and TRBJ2-4; tentative D call: TRBD2 (5 bases). In germline, CDR1 is SGHAT, CDR2 FQNNGV. The CDR3 has 18 amino acids. Trimming removed 3 bases at V and 0 bases at J, with 18 bases between. This chain's CDR3 is CASSLPRGYDIAKNIQYF. CDR3 DNA: TGTGCCAGCAGCTTGCCCCGGGGATACGATATAGCCAAAAACATTCAGTACTTC.

The rearrangement links TRBV11-2 to TRBJ2-3; the match to TRBD2 covers 7 bases. CDR3 size: 17 residues. Germline trimming cut 1 base from V and 6 bases from J; bases unmatched to any gene: 13. Germline CDR1 is SGHAT and CDR2 is FQNNGV. The CDR3: CASSLGPLGGGSDTQYF. DNA of the CDR3: TGTGCCAGCAGCTTAGGTCCTCTGGGGGGGGGTTCGGATACGCAGTATTTT.

This chain joins TRBV7-2 and TRBJ1-2; possible D gene TRBD1, 6 bases. This CDR3 contains 16 residues. CDR1 is SGHTA, CDR2 FQGNSA, per germline. Trimming pared 0 bases from V and 8 bases from J, leaving 19 bases between. Here the CDR3 reads CASSLALRGAKIGYTF. DNA of the CDR3: TGTGCCAGCAGCTTAGCGCTGCGGGGGGCGAAGATCGGCTACACCTTC.

The genes are TRBV7-6 and TRBJ2-2; possibly TRBD1 or TRBD2 for D (5 bases each). This CDR3 region has 16 residues. From germline, CDR1 is SGHVS and CDR2 FNYEAQ. Trimming shortened V by 0 bases and J by 5 bases, and 13 bases separated the two germline ends. Here the CDR3 DNA reads TGTGCCAGCAGCTTAGCGGTGGCAGGGAGTACCGGGGAGCTGTTTTTT. Translating gives CASSLAVAGSTGELFF. Full variable domain (missing parts from reference TRBV7-6 and TRBJ2-2): GAGVSQSPRYKVTKRGQDVALRCDPISGHVSLYWYRQALGQGPEFLTYFNYEAQQDKSGLPNDRFSAERPEGSISTLTIQRTEQRDSAMYRCASSLAVAGSTGELFFGEGSRLTVL.

This clone was observed a handful of times. The CDR3 bases are TGTGCCAGCAGCAAAGGGGCCAACTCCTACGAGCAGTACTTC. This translates into CASSKGANSYEQYF. The chain uses TRBV11-3 and TRBJ2-7; the D gene is possibly TRBD1 (5 bases). Trimming removed 5 bases from V and 0 bases from J, with 11 bases in between. Germline V gene lookup returns CDR1 SGHNT and CDR2 YENEEA. The CDR3 totals 14 residues. Variable domain in full (rest from reference TRBV11-3 and TRBJ2-7): EAGVVQSPRYKIIEKKQPVAFWCNPISGHNTLYWYLQNLGQGPELLIRYENEEAVDDSQLPKDRFSAERLKGVDSTLKIQPAELGDSAVYLCASSKGANSYEQYFGPGTRLTVT.

The V gene is TRBV10-3, the J gene TRBJ1-2, with 8 nucleotides matching TRBD1. The CDR3 is 17 residues long. Germline assignment: CDR1 ENHRY and CDR2 SYGVKD. Trimming cost V 6 bases and J 4 bases; bases outside gene matches: 16. The CDR3 DNA reads as TGTGCCATCAGCTCCCCCCCGGGACAGGCTTCTGTCTATGGCTACACCTTC. It specifies CAISSPPGQASVYGYTF.

This clone was seen once. The chain employs TRBV5-8 and TRBJ1-1; unclear D gene. V was clipped by 0 bases and J by 0 bases, with 9 bases between them. Germline CDR1 and CDR2: SGHTS and YDEGEE. The CDR3 runs to 15 residues. In DNA form, the CDR3 reads TGTGCCAGCAGCTTGGGGAGGAGGATGAACACTGAAGCTTTCTTT. Translated: CASSLGRRMNTEAFF.

This chain connects TRBV5-1 to TRBJ2-5, with TRBD1 identical over 10 bases. CDR3 size: 13 residues. Trimming took 3 bases from V and 7 from J; bases not matched to a gene: 3. Per the germline V gene, CDR1 is SGHRS and CDR2 is YFSETQ. The CDR3 sequence: CASSSGQGGTQYF. The CDR3 DNA reads as TGCGCCAGCAGCTCCGGACAGGGGGGGACCCAGTACTTC.

On this clone itself: This probably arose from a read error, given a far larger clone one base away. The chain recombines TRBV19 with TRBJ2-1, with TRBD1 identical over 9 bases. From germline, CDR1 is LNHDA and CDR2 SQIVND (reference sequence). The CDR3 consists of 14 residues. The J segment lost 7 bases and the V segment lost 5 bases, leaving 6 bases of the junction unmatched. CDR3 residues: CASSSRQGVNEQFF. The CDR3 nucleotides read TGTGCCAGTAGTTCCAGACAGGGGGTAAATGAGCAGTTCTTC. The full variable domain, its missing parts supplied by reference TRBV19 and TRBJ2-1, is DGGITQSPKYLFRKEGQNVTLSCEQNLNHDAMYWYRQDPGQGLRLIYYSQIVNDFQKGDIAEGYSVSREKKESFPLTVTSAQKNPTAFYLCASSSRQGVNEQFFGPGTRLTVL.

The chain recombines TRBV30 with TRBJ2-2; perhaps D is TRBD1 or TRBD2 (5 bases each). Germline V gene lookup returns CDR1 GTSNPN and CDR2 SVGIG (reference sequence). The CDR3 has 11 residues. V shed 3 bases and J shed 7 bases, with 6 bases lying between them. CDR3 DNA: TGTGCCTGGAGGGGGGTCGGGGAGCTGTTTTTT. It yields the protein CAWRGVGELFF.

The chain links TRBV19 to TRBJ2-5; D gene ambiguous. This CDR3 is built from 14 residues. Trimming took off 5 bases at V and 5 bases at J, with 15 bases between the two ends. CDR1 and CDR2 from the germline V gene are LNHDA and SQIVND (reference sequence). In DNA, the CDR3 is TGTGCCAGTAGTTTCCCTGGCCTCCAGGAGACCCAGTACTTC. Its protein is CASSFPGLQETQYF.

Worth noting for this clone: A far larger clone lies a single base away; this is likely a read error. The same CDR3 can be traced to other DNA sequences in this sample. J is TRBJ2-2 and V is TRBV30; 9 bases map to TRBD1. CDR1 and CDR2 from the germline V gene are GTSNPN and SVGIG (reference sequence). This CDR3 spans 15 amino acids. The CDR3 DNA is TGCGCCTGGAGGTACAGGGGGCGTGACACCGGGGAGCTGTTTTTT. The encoded protein is CAWRYRGRDTGELFF.

J is TRBJ1-2 and V is TRBV4-3; 10 nucleotides align to TRBD1. Germline trimming cut 4 bases from V and 8 bases from J; bases unmatched to any gene: 13. CDR1 is LGHNA and CDR2 is YSLEER in the germline V gene. The CDR3 runs to 16 residues. CDR3 nucleotide sequence: TGCGCCAGCAGCCGTGATCTGGGACAGGGGCTTCGAGGCTACACCTTC. Translation gives CASSRDLGQGLRGYTF.

J is TRBJ2-3 and V is TRBV25-1; D might be TRBD1 (5 bases). Germline V CDR1 and CDR2: MGHDK, SYGVNS. Deletions cut 6 bases from V and 3 bases from J, with 10 bases between. CDR3 length equals 13 residues. This CDR3 is CASRGRRTDTQYF. The CDR3, as DNA: TGTGCCAGCAGGGGGCGGAGAACAGATACGCAGTATTTT.

The chain recombines TRBV29-1 with TRBJ2-1; weak D call: TRBD2 (6 bases). The germline V and J ends were trimmed by 7 bases and 0 bases, with 16 bases remaining between them. From germline, CDR1 is SQVTM and CDR2 ANQGSEA. The CDR3 consists of 15 residues. This CDR3 is CSAGGSTYSYNEQFF. CDR3 in DNA: TGCAGCGCTGGGGGGAGTACTTACTCCTACAATGAGCAGTTCTTC.

V gene TRBV2 combines with J gene TRBJ1-2; D is unresolved. This CDR3 has 13 residues. V lost 3 bases, J lost 6 bases, and 11 bases lay in between. Germline lookup yields CDR1 SNHLY and CDR2 FYNNEI. CDR3 in amino acids: CASSDRTRDGYTF. The CDR3 bases are TGTGCCAGCAGTGATCGCACAAGGGATGGCTACACCTTC.

The chain combines TRBV5-4 with TRBJ1-3; D gene uncertain. The CDR3 has 16 amino acids. Germline V gives CDR1 SGHNT, CDR2 YYREEE (reference sequence). Trimming removed 1 base at V and 2 bases at J, with 13 bases between. In nucleotides, the CDR3 is TGTGCCAGCAGCTTGATTCTAGCCACCACTGGAAACACCATATATTTT. This codes for CASSLILATTGNTIYF.

Comment on this clone: At one of its ends the junction is not consistent with the germline gene, which may arise from a read error. V and J are TRBV18 and TRBJ2-7; TRBD1 agrees at 9 bases. This CDR3 region has 15 residues. CDR1 is KGHSH, CDR2 LQKENI, per germline. The CDR3 region has the DNA TGTGCCAGCTCACCACAAGGACAGGGGTCCTCCGAGCAGTACTTC. Its translation is CASSPQGQGSSEQYF.

This clone has a single count. The chain couples TRBV7-9 to TRBJ2-7; perhaps TRBD2 as D (6 bases). The CDR3 length is 13 residues. The germline V gene has CDR1 SEHNR and CDR2 FQNEAQ (reference sequence). V lost 4 bases and J lost 3, with 10 bases in between. The CDR3 protein is CASSSGTYYEQYF. CDR3 sequence (DNA): TGTGCCAGCAGCTCGGGGACTTACTACGAGCAGTACTTC.

The CDR3 coding sequence is TGTGCCAGCGGACTAGCGGCCTACGAGCAGTACTTC. Translated: CASGLAAYEQYF. The rearrangement joins TRBV10-3 to TRBJ2-7, with 10 bases lining up with TRBD2. This CDR3 contains 12 residues. The germline CDR1 and CDR2 sequences are ENHRY and SYGVKD. V was clipped by 10 bases and J by 2 bases; unmatched bases: 2.

A single count supports this clone. The chain combines TRBV5-1 with TRBJ2-7; tentatively, D is TRBD1 (5 bases). This CDR3 spans 14 amino acids. V was trimmed by 4 bases and J by 3 bases, leaving 14 bases between them. The V gene's germline CDR1 is SGHRS and CDR2 YFSETQ. DNA for the CDR3: TGCGCCAGCAGCCCCTCAGGGTACGTCTACGAGCAGTACTTC. Amino acids: CASSPSGYVYEQYF.

This clone was found a few times. This chain joins TRBV4-1 and TRBJ1-6, with D tentatively TRBD1 (5 bases). This CDR3 spans 14 amino acids. V was clipped by 1 base and J by 7 bases, with 8 bases between them. Germline V gene data show CDR1 as MGHRA and CDR2 as YSYEKL. The CDR3 region has the DNA TGCGCCAGCAGCCAAGGCCAGGGAAATTCACCCCTCCACTTT. Its translation is CASSQGQGNSPLHF.

J is TRBJ2-3 and V is TRBV19; TRBD1 or TRBD2 may be the D gene (5 bases each). CDR3 length: 12 residues. Germline V gives CDR1 LNHDA, CDR2 SQIVND (reference sequence). Trimming removed 8 bases from V and 9 bases from J, with 15 bases in between. CDR3 amino acids: CASGTGLWTQYF. The CDR3 DNA reads as TGTGCCAGTGGGACGGGGCTTTGGACGCAGTATTTT.

The chain couples TRBV5-4 to TRBJ1-6; D not certain. From germline, CDR1 is SGHNT and CDR2 YYREEE (reference sequence). This CDR3 is built from 14 residues. Between the trimmed V and J ends, which lost 2 bases and 5 bases, there was a span of 8 bases. CDR3 coding DNA: TGTGCCAGCAGCTTTAAGTCCGATAATTCACCCCTCCACTTT. Encoded protein: CASSFKSDNSPLHF.